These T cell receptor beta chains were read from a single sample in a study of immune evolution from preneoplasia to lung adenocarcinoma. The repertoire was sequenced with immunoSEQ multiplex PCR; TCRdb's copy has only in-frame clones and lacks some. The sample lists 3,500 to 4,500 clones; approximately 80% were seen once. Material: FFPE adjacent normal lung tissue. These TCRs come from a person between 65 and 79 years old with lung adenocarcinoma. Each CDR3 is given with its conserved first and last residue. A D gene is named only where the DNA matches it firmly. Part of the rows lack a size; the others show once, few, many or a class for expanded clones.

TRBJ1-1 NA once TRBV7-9 TGTGCCAGCATTCCGGGTGGGGAAACGAACACTGAAGCTTTCTTT CASIPGGETNTEAFF
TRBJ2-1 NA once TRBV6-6 TGTGCCAGTACCTTCCGGACTGGAGATAACAATGAGCAGTTCTTC CASTFRTGDNNEQFF
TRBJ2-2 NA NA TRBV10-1 TGCGCCAGCAGTGTCGGGCCGAACACCGGGGAGCTGTTTTTT CASSVGPNTGELFF
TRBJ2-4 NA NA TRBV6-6 TGTGCCAGCAGTCTGCAAGATGTGGAGATTCAGTACTTC CASSLQDVEIQYF
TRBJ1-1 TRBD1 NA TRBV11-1 TGTGCCAGCAGCTTACGTTCAGGGGGCATGAAAGCTTTCTTT CASSLRSGGMKAFF
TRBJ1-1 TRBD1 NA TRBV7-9 TGTGCCAGCAGCCAGGGGGGGAACACTGAAGCTTTCTTT CASSQGGNTEAFF
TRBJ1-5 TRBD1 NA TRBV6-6 TGTGCCAGCAGTGGGGACAGGGCCGGGGGCAATCAGCCCCAGCATTTT CASSGDRAGGNQPQHF
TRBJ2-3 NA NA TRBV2 TGTGCCAGCAGCACGGCAGATACGCAGTATTTT CASSTADTQYF
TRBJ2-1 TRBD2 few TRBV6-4 TGTGCCAGCAGTGACGGGACTAGCGGGAATGAGCAGTTCTTC CASSDGTSGNEQFF
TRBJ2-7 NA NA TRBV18 TGTGCCAGCTCACCAATCAGGGAAACTTCCTACGAGCAGTACTTC CASSPIRETSYEQYF
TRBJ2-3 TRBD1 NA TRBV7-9 TGTGCCAGCAGCTTAGATGACAGGGGCTGGTATTTT CASSLDDRGWYF
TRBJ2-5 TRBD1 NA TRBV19 TGTGCCAGTATGGACGACAGGGGGCGGAAGACCCAGTACTTC CASMDDRGRKTQYF
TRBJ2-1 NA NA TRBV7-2 TGTGCCAGCAGCCTTCTCGCCGGGACGTACAATGAGCAGTTCTTC CASSLLAGTYNEQFF
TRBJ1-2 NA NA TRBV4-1 TGCGCCAGCAGCCAAGATTCGGCCGATCGGGACTATGGCTACACCTTC CASSQDSADRDYGYTF
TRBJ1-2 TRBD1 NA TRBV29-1 TGCAGCGTCGAGGACAGGGGCATCCATGGCTACACCTTC CSVEDRGIHGYTF
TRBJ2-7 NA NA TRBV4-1 TGCGCCAGCAGCCAAGAAGGTCGGCGGGTATCCTACGAGCAGTACTTC CASSQEGRRVSYEQYF
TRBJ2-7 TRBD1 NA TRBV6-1 TGTGCCAGCACCGCCGGACAGGTCGTCCACGAGCAGTACTTC CASTAGQVVHEQYF
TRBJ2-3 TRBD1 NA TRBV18 TGTGCCAGCTCACCTCACCGGGACAGTCCCTATACGCAGTATTTT CASSPHRDSPYTQYF
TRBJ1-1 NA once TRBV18 TGTGCCAGCTCACCCTATCTGACAGGCCAGAACACTGAAGCTTTCTTT CASSPYLTGQNTEAFF
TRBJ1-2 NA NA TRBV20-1 TGCAGTGCCTTGATCAACTATGGCTACACCTTC CSALINYGYTF
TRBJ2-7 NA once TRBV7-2 TGTGCCAGCAGCCCGCCCGGAGGGGGGCACCACGAGCAGTACTTC CASSPPGGGHHEQYF
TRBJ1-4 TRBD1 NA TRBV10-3 TGTGCCATCAGTGAGCGAATAGGGCAGGGGGACGAAAAACTGTTTTTT CAISERIGQGDEKLFF
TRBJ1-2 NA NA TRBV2 TGTGCCAGCAGAGTGGGGGGGCGCTTTGCTGGGGCCTACACCTTC CASRVGGRFAGAYTF
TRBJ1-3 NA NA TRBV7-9 TGTGCCAGCAGCCAAAGCGGGGAGGACACCATATATTTT CASSQSGEDTIYF
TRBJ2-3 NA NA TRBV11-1 TGTGCCAGCAGCTTAGCGCTAGGCAGCGTGTCCGGGGATACGCAGTATTTT CASSLALGSVSGDTQYF
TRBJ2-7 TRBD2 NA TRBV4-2 TGTGCCAGCAGCCAAGCCTTAGCTAGCGGGACGTACGAGCAGTACTTC CASSQALASGTYEQYF
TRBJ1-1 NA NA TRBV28 TGTGCCAGCAGTCCAGCAGGGGAAACTGAAGCTTTCTTT CASSPAGETEAFF
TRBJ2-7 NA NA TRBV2 TGTGCCAGCAACCCAGAATCCTACGAGCAGTACTTC CASNPESYEQYF
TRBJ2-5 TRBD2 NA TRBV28 TGTGCCAGCATCCCGGGACTAGCGGGGGGGCTAAAGTTACAGAGGACCCAGTACTTC CASIPGLAGGLKLQRTQYF
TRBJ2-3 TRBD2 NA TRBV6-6 TGTGCCAGCTTCCGCGGGGGGGCTCGCACAGATACGCAGTATTTT CASFRGGARTDTQYF
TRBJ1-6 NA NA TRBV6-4 TGTGCCAGCAGTGACAGGGATAATTCACCCCTCCACTTT CASSDRDNSPLHF
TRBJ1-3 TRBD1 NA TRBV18 TGTGCCAGCTCACCAACCGGGACAGCCACCTACTCTGGAAACACCATATATTTT CASSPTGTATYSGNTIYF
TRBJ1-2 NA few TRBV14 TGTGCCAGCAGCCAAAGTCCGGGAAGTGGCTACACCTTC CASSQSPGSGYTF
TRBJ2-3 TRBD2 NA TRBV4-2 TGTGCCAGCAGCCAAGATTTGGTGGGGGGGGACGGGAGACCAGATACGCAGTATTTT CASSQDLVGGDGRPDTQYF
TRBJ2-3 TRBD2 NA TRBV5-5 TGTGCCAGCAGCTTGGAGGCGGCCAGCGGGGGGAATACGCAGTATTTT CASSLEAASGGNTQYF
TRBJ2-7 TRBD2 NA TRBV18 TGTGCCAGCTCACGAACCAGCGGGAGCTCCTACGAGCAGTACTTC CASSRTSGSSYEQYF
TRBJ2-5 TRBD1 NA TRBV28 TGTGCCAGCAGTCTGGGGCTGGGCAGGGGGATCGGAGAGACCCAGTACTTC CASSLGLGRGIGETQYF
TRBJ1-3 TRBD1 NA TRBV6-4 TGTGCCAGCAGTGACTCGGCCGGGGGACAGGGGTATTCGGGAAACACCATATATTTT CASSDSAGGQGYSGNTIYF
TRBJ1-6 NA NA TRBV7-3 TGTGCCAGCAGCTTAGACAGCAATTCACCCCTCCACTTT CASSLDSNSPLHF
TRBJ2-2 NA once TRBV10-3 TGTGCCATCAGTCGGGGACAAACCAACACCGGGGAGCTGTTTTTT CAISRGQTNTGELFF
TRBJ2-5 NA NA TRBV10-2 TGCGCCAGCAGTGAGTCTGGTCAGGGAGGAGAGACCCAGTACTTC CASSESGQGGETQYF
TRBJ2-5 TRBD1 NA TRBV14 TGTGCCAGCAGCTCGGTCGTCGACAGGGGGCAGGAGACCCAGTACTTC CASSSVVDRGQETQYF
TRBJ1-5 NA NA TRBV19 TGTGCCAGTAGAAAGGGCGGCTATAGCAATCAGCCCCAGCATTTT CASRKGGYSNQPQHF
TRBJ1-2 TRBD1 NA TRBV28 TGTGCCAGCATAGGGGACAGAACCAGCTATGGCTACACCTTC CASIGDRTSYGYTF
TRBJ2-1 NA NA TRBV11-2 TGTGCCAGCAGCTTCCGACCCGACAATGAGCAGTTCTTC CASSFRPDNEQFF
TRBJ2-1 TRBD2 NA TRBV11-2 TGTGCCAGCAGCTTCCCGCCGACTAGCGGGGGGGAGCAGTTCTTC CASSFPPTSGGEQFF
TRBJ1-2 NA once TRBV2 TGTGCCAGCAGCCACCGATTATTAACTAACTATGGCTACACCTTC CASSHRLLTNYGYTF
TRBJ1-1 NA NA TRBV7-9 TGTGCCAGCAGCTCTACAGGGAGACTCAACACTGAAGCTTTCTTT CASSSTGRLNTEAFF
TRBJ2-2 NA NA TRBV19 TGTGCCAGTAGTATAGCCGCGGTCCGGGAGCTGTTTTTT CASSIAAVRELFF
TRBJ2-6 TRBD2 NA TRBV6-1 TGTGCCAGCAGTGGGACTAGCGGCTCTGGGGCCAACGTCCTGACTTTC CASSGTSGSGANVLTF
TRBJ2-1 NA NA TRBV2 TGTGCCAGCAGTCTGACCGGGGGGCGATTTTACAATGAGCAGTTCTTC CASSLTGGRFYNEQFF
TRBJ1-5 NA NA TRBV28 TGTGCCACCAAAGGGAGCGGGGCAGCGATTAATCAGCCCCAGCATTTT CATKGSGAAINQPQHF